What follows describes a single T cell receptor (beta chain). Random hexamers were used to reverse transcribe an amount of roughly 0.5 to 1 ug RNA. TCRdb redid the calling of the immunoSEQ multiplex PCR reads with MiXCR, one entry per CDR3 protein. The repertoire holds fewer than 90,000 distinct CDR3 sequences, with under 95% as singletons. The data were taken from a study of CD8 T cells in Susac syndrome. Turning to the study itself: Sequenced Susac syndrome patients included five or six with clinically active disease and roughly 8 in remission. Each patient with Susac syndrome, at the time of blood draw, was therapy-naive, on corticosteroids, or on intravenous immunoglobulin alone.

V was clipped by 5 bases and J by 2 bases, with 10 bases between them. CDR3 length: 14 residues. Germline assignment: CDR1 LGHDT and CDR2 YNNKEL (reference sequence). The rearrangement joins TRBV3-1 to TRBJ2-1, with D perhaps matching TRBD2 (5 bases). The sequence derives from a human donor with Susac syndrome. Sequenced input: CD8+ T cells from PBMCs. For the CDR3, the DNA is TGTGCCAGCAGCAAGAGCGGACCCTACAATGAGCAGTTCTTC. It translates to CASSKSGPYNEQFF.